A single sample is the source of the 5 T cell receptor beta chains below, sequenced in a study of metastatic and nonmetastatic thyroid tumors. TCRdb reprocessed the PCR reads via MiXCR. The sample lists more than 15,000 clones, about 23% occurring once. No treatment had been given to any patient before thyroid surgery. The sequenced sample was adjacent normal tissue. The receptors come from a female donor with papillary thyroid cancer or a benign thyroid nodule (not recorded which). Some clones in this sample may be carry-over from other donors' samples.

About this clone: Its ends do not fully match the called genes, so a read error is possible. The chain carries TRBV28 and TRBJ2-7; D gene uncertain. Germline V gives CDR1 MDHEN, CDR2 SYDVKM. The CDR3 has 15 amino acids. The CDR3 spells CASSIYPMSSCEQYF. The CDR3 DNA is TGTGCCAGTTCTATCTACCCCATGAGCTCCTGCGAGCAGTACTTC.

This clone showed up many times. The chain combines TRBV4-3 with TRBJ2-1; TRBD1 is a possible D gene (5 bases). CDR1 is LGHNA, CDR2 YSLEER, per germline. The CDR3 spans 13 residues. Trimming pared 1 base from V and 10 bases from J, leaving 11 bases between. In DNA form, the CDR3 reads TGCGCCAGCAGCCAAGGCAGGGTATTCGAGCAGTTCTTC. Protein sequence: CASSQGRVFEQFF.

This clone was detected only a few times. The chain recombines TRBV6-1 with TRBJ1-5, with a possible D match to TRBD1 (6 bases). Per the germline V gene, CDR1 is MNHNS and CDR2 is SASEGT. The CDR3 extends over 14 amino acids. Between the trimmed V and J ends, which lost 6 bases and 0 bases, there was a span of 9 bases. The CDR3 sequence: CASRDSNSNQPQHF. Written as DNA, the CDR3 is TGTGCCAGCAGGGACAGCAATAGCAATCAGCCCCAGCATTTT.

This rearrangement joins TRBV5-1 to TRBJ1-1; D is unresolved. This CDR3 region has 15 residues. The V end lost 4 bases, the J end lost 1 base, and 14 bases lay between the germline ends. Germline lookup yields CDR1 SGHRS and CDR2 YFSETQ. The CDR3 DNA follows: TGCGCCAGCAGCCCTCTGGAGGGCAGGAACACTGAAGCTTTCTTT. Residues: CASSPLEGRNTEAFF. Full variable domain (remainder filled in from reference TRBV5-1 and TRBJ1-1): KAGVTQTPRYLIKTRGQQVTLSCSPISGHRSVSWYQQTPGQGLQFLFEYFSETQRNKGNFPGRFSGRQFSNSRSEMNVSTLELGDSALYLCASSPLEGRNTEAFFGQGTRLTVV.

A few counts support this clone. Its ends do not fully match the called genes, so a read error is possible. The chain employs TRBV24-1 and TRBJ2-5; D might be TRBD2 (5 bases). CDR3 length equals 15 residues. CDR1 and CDR2 from the germline V gene are KGHDR and SFDVKD. The CDR3 nucleotides read TGTGCCACCAGTGATTTAGGAAAGGGTAGGGAGACCAAGTACTTC. It specifies CATSDLGKGRETKYF.